Below are 20 T cell receptor beta chains sequenced from a single sample in a study of neoadjuvant nivolumab and ipilimumab in lung cancer. Clones were read by immunoSEQ multiplex PCR, and TCRdb kept only the in-frame ones, dropping some. The table has some 27,000 clones, 80% seen once. The material sequenced was peripheral blood, taken before neoadjuvant nivolumab, alone or with ipilimumab. These receptors were obtained from an adult with non-small cell lung cancer.

This rearrangement joins TRBV4-2 to TRBJ2-1; D unresolved. From germline, CDR1 is LGHNA and CDR2 YNFKEQ. This CDR3 region has 17 residues. V gave up 0 bases and J gave up 5 bases, with 17 bases separating them. The CDR3 nucleotides are TGTGCCAGCAGCCAAGATCTAGGGCCTAACTTTCACAATGAGCAGTTCTTC. It encodes CASSQDLGPNFHNEQFF.

This clone appeared a single time. The chain couples TRBV18 to TRBJ1-4, with D unresolved. Per germline, CDR1 KGHSH and CDR2 LQKENI. This CDR3 spans 16 amino acids. V shed 3 bases and J shed 1 base, with 12 bases lying between them. The CDR3, as DNA: TGTGCCAGCTCACCGTCCGAAGGGTTAACTAATGAAAAACTGTTTTTT. Amino acids: CASSPSEGLTNEKLFF.

The chain employs TRBV5-1 and TRBJ2-5, with a possible D match to TRBD1 (5 bases). Trimming cost V 2 bases and J 4 bases, with 18 bases left between them. Germline V gene sequence: CDR1 SGHRS, CDR2 YFSETQ. The CDR3 runs to 16 residues. The CDR3 DNA follows: TGCGCCAGCAGCTTCACCACCGGGCAGGGCTTAGAGACCCAGTACTTC. Its protein is CASSFTTGQGLETQYF.

This clone was picked up one time. CDR3 protein: CASSLGARAWSYEQYF. DNA for the CDR3: TGCGCCAGCAGCTTGGGAGCCAGGGCTTGGTCCTACGAGCAGTACTTC. The chain combines TRBV5-1 with TRBJ2-7; TRBD1 is a possible D gene (5 bases). Germline V gives CDR1 SGHRS, CDR2 YFSETQ. CDR3 size: 16 residues. V shed 0 bases and J shed 1 base, with 14 bases lying between them. The complete variable domain, with remaining parts taken from reference TRBV5-1 and TRBJ2-7, reads KAGVTQTPRYLIKTRGQQVTLSCSPISGHRSVSWYQQTPGQGLQFLFEYFSETQRNKGNFPGRFSGRQFSNSRSEMNVSTLELGDSALYLCASSLGARAWSYEQYFGPGTRLTVT.

The chain links TRBV20-1 to TRBJ1-1; maybe TRBD1 (5 bases). From germline, CDR1 is DFQATT and CDR2 SNEGSKA (reference sequence). The CDR3 contains 10 residues. CDR3 bases: TGCAGGGGTGGGACCACTGAAGCTTTCTTT. Its protein product is CRGGTTEAFF.

This clone was counted a few times. This chain uses TRBV6-1 with TRBJ1-5; a weak D match, TRBD1 (6 bases). This CDR3 comprises 15 residues. The V end lost 5 bases, the J end lost 2 bases, and 13 bases lay between the germline ends. Germline V gene sequence: CDR1 MNHNS, CDR2 SASEGT. The CDR3 DNA is TGTGCCAGCAGTTCGGACAGCTGGGGCAATCAGCCCCAGCATTTT. Translating gives CASSSDSWGNQPQHF.

The chain employs TRBV7-9 and TRBJ2-5, with 12 bases lining up with TRBD2. The trim removed 3 bases at V and 1 base at J, leaving 6 bases unmatched. CDR3 length: 17 residues. CDR1 and CDR2 from the germline V gene are SEHNR and FQNEAQ (reference sequence). The CDR3 region has the DNA TGTGCCAGCAGCTTGGGGGGACTAGCGGGCGCCCAAGAGACCCAGTACTTC. Its protein product is CASSLGGLAGAQETQYF.

This clone has more than one count but fewer than ten. The chain has TRBV2 and TRBJ2-3; D not certain. The CDR3 covers 12 residues. V was trimmed by 2 bases and J by 7 bases, leaving 7 bases between them. The germline gives CDR1 SNHLY, CDR2 FYNNEI. The CDR3 region is CASSENEYTQYF. In DNA form, the CDR3 reads TGTGCCAGCAGTGAAAATGAGTATACGCAGTATTTT.

The rearrangement links TRBV19 to TRBJ2-2, with D hard to call. V was clipped by 5 bases and J by 5 bases, with 12 bases between them. There are 14 residues in the CDR3. CDR1 is LNHDA, CDR2 SQIVND, per germline (reference sequence). The CDR3 bases are TGTGCCAGTAGTGCCGGACCGGAGACCGGGGAGCTGTTTTTT. As protein: CASSAGPETGELFF.

The chain is built from TRBV5-1 and TRBJ2-1; D not certain. This CDR3 is built from 14 residues. The V end lost 4 bases, the J end lost 3 bases, and 11 bases lay between the germline ends. Per germline, CDR1 SGHRS and CDR2 YFSETQ. CDR3 coding DNA: TGCGCCAGCAGCCTGCGAGGCTACTACAATGAGCAGTTCTTC. This codes for CASSLRGYYNEQFF.

The chain joins TRBV7-2 to TRBJ2-7; D is undetermined. The V gene lost 5 bases and the J gene lost 0 bases, with 17 bases spanning the gap. Germline V lookup: CDR1 SGHTA, CDR2 FQGNSA. This CDR3 comprises 16 residues. CDR3 loop: CASSPTTGLLSYEQYF. DNA for the CDR3: TGTGCCAGCAGCCCAACAACCGGGCTTCTCTCCTACGAGCAGTACTTC. The variable domain in full, completed from reference TRBV7-2 and TRBJ2-7, reads GAGVSQSPSNKVTEKGKDVELRCDPISGHTALYWYRQSLGQGLEFLIYFQGNSAPDKSGLPSDRFSAERTGGSVSTLTIQRTQQEDSAVYLCASSPTTGLLSYEQYFGPGTRLTVT.

This chain connects TRBV11-2 to TRBJ2-7; 8 bases map to TRBD1. Germline assignment: CDR1 SGHAT and CDR2 FQNNGV. Trimming removed 1 base from V and 6 bases from J; junction bases left unmatched: 5. This CDR3 is built from 14 residues. CDR3 DNA sequence: TGTGCCAGCAGCTTAGTAGACAGGGGAGTCGAGCAGTACTTC. Protein product: CASSLVDRGVEQYF.

The chain is built from TRBV5-1 and TRBJ1-1; a possible D gene is TRBD1 (6 bases). The CDR3 covers 16 residues. V was cut by 0 bases and J by 0 bases, with 12 bases left in between. The germline V gene has CDR1 SGHRS and CDR2 YFSETQ. Written as DNA, the CDR3 is TGCGCCAGCAGCTTGGTGGGGGCAGACCTGAACACTGAAGCTTTCTTT. Protein product: CASSLVGADLNTEAFF. Looking up the rest from reference TRBV5-1 and TRBJ1-1 gives the full variable domain: KAGVTQTPRYLIKTRGQQVTLSCSPISGHRSVSWYQQTPGQGLQFLFEYFSETQRNKGNFPGRFSGRQFSNSRSEMNVSTLELGDSALYLCASSLVGADLNTEAFFGQGTRLTVV.

The V and J genes are TRBV18 and TRBJ1-2; 10 nucleotides align to TRBD1. The trim removed 3 bases at V and 7 bases at J, leaving 8 bases unmatched. This CDR3 spans 15 amino acids. CDR1 is KGHSH and CDR2 is LQKENI in the germline V gene. CDR3 DNA sequence: TGTGCCAGCTCACCCGGGACAGGGGTGTTGTCTGGCTACACCTTC. It yields the protein CASSPGTGVLSGYTF.

J is TRBJ1-3 and V is TRBV2, with D possibly being TRBD1 (6 bases). The CDR3 consists of 15 residues. Trimming stripped 2 bases from V and 2 bases from J, with 10 bases between. The V gene's germline CDR1 is SNHLY and CDR2 FYNNEI. The CDR3 region is CASSESTGTGNTIYF. DNA of the CDR3: TGTGCCAGCAGTGAATCCACAGGGACTGGAAACACCATATATTTT.

The chain recombines TRBV28 with TRBJ2-7; D unresolved. The V end lost 7 bases, the J end lost 4 bases, and 8 bases lay between the germline ends. This CDR3 has 11 amino acids. Germline V gene sequence: CDR1 MDHEN, CDR2 SYDVKM. CDR3 nucleotide sequence: TGTGCCAGCATAGGTCTATACGAGCAGTACTTC. Translating gives CASIGLYEQYF.

This chain links TRBV29-1 with TRBJ2-2, with 9 positions matching TRBD1. The CDR3 has 14 residues. With 0 bases clipped from V and 5 bases from J, the junction kept 1 base outside the gene matches. Germline CDR1 SQVTM, CDR2 ANQGSEA. The DNA of the CDR3 is TGCAGCGTTGAAGAGACAGGGGGTACCGGGGAGCTGTTTTTT. The encoded protein is CSVEETGGTGELFF.

As DNA, the CDR3 is TGCGCCAGCAGCTTGGTGGGCGCGGATGGAAACACCATATATTTT. This sequence encodes CASSLVGADGNTIYF. The V and J genes are TRBV5-1 and TRBJ1-3; D unresolved. The CDR3 has 15 amino acids. Germline V gene data show CDR1 as SGHRS and CDR2 as YFSETQ. V shed 0 bases and J shed 3 bases, with 10 bases lying between them.

This rearrangement joins TRBV5-1 to TRBJ1-2, with D maybe TRBD1 (5 bases). The CDR3 spans 14 residues. V gave up 4 bases and J gave up 3 bases, with 13 bases separating them. Germline V lookup: CDR1 SGHRS, CDR2 YFSETQ. The CDR3 DNA sequence: TGCGCCAGCAGCGACGACGGGGGGGACTATGGCTACACCTTC. Its translation is CASSDDGGDYGYTF. Filled out from reference TRBV5-1 and TRBJ1-2, the complete variable domain reads KAGVTQTPRYLIKTRGQQVTLSCSPISGHRSVSWYQQTPGQGLQFLFEYFSETQRNKGNFPGRFSGRQFSNSRSEMNVSTLELGDSALYLCASSDDGGDYGYTFGSGTRLTVV.

The V call is TRBV25-1, the J call TRBJ2-7; 10 nucleotides agree with TRBD1. V trimming: 6 bases; J trimming: 0 bases; junction bases outside the gene matches: 14. CDR3 length: 18 residues. Germline V lookup: CDR1 MGHDK, CDR2 SYGVNS. The CDR3 is CASSPPGQGYRSSYEQYF. CDR3 DNA sequence: TGTGCCAGCAGCCCCCCGGGACAGGGGTATCGTTCCTCCTACGAGCAGTACTTC.